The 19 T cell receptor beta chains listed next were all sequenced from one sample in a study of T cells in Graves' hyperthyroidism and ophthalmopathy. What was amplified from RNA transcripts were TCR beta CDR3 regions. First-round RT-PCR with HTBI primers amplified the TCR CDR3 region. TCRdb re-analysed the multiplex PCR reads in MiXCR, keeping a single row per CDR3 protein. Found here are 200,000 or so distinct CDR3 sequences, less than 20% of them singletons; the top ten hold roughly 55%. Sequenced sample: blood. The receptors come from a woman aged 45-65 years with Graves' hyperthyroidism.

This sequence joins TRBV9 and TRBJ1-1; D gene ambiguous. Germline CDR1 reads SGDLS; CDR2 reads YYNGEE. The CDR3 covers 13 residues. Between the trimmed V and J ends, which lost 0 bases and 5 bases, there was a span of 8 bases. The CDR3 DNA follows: TGTGCCAGCAGCGTAGGAATGGATACTGAAGCTTTCTTT. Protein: CASSVGMDTEAFF.

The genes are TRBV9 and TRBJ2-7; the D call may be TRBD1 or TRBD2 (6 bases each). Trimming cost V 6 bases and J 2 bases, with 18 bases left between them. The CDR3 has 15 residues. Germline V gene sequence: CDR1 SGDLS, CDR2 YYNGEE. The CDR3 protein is CASNAGGPSAYEQYF. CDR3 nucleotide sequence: TGTGCCAGCAACGCTGGGGGGCCCTCAGCCTACGAGCAGTACTTC.

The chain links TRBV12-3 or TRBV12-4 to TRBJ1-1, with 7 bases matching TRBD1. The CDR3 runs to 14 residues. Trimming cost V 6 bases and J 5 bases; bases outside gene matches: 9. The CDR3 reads CASSLTGAKTEAFF. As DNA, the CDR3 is TGTGCCAGCAGCCTTACAGGGGCGAAAACTGAAGCTTTCTTT.

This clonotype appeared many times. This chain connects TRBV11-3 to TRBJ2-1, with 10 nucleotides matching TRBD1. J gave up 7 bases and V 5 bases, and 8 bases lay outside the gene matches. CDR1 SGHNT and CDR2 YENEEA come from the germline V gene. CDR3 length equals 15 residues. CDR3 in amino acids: CASSQGQGRSNEQFF. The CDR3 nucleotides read TGTGCCAGCAGCCAGGGACAGGGGCGCTCTAATGAGCAGTTCTTC. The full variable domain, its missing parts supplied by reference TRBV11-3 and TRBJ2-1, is EAGVVQSPRYKIIEKKQPVAFWCNPISGHNTLYWYLQNLGQGPELLIRYENEEAVDDSQLPKDRFSAERLKGVDSTLKIQPAELGDSAVYLCASSQGQGRSNEQFFGPGTRLTVL.

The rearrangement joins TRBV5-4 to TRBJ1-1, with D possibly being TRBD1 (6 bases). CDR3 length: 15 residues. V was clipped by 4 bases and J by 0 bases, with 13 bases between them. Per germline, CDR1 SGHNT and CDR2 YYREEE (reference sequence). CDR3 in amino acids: CASSGNRELNTEAFF. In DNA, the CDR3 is TGTGCCAGCAGCGGAAACAGGGAGCTGAACACTGAAGCTTTCTTT.

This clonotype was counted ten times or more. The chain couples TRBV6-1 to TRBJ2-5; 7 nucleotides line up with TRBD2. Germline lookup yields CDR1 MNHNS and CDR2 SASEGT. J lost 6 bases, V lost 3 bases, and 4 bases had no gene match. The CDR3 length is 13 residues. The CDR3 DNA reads TGTGCCAGCAGTGAGCCGGGAGGAAAGACCCAGTACTTC. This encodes CASSEPGGKTQYF.

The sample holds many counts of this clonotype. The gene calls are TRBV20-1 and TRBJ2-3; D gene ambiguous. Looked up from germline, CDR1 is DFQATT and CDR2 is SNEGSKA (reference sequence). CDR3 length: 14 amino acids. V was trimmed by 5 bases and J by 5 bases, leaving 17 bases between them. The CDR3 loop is CSAPLHHIRDTQYF. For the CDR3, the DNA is TGCAGTGCTCCTTTACACCACATCAGAGATACGCAGTATTTT.

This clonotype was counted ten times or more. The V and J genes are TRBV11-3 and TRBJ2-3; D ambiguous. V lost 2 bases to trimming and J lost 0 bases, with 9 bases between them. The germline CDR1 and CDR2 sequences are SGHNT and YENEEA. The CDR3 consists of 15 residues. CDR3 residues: CASSLLAASTDTQYF. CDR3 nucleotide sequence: TGTGCCAGCAGCTTATTAGCAGCTAGCACAGATACGCAGTATTTT.

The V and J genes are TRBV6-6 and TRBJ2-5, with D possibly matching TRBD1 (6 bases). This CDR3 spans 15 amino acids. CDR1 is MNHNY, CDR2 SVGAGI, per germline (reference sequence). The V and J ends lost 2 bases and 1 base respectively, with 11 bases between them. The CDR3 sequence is CASSYGRGVQETQYF. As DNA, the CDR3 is TGTGCCAGCAGTTACGGCAGGGGAGTCCAAGAGACCCAGTACTTC.

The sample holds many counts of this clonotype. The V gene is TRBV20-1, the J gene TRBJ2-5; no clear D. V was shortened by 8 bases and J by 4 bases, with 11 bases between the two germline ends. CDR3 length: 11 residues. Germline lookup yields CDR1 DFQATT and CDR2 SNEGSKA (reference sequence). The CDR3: CSIATVETQYF. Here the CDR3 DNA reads TGCAGTATAGCAACAGTAGAGACCCAGTACTTC.

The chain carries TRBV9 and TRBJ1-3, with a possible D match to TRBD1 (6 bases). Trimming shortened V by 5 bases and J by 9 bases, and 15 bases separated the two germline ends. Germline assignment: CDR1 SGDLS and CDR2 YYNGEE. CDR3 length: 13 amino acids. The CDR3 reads CASSQGRKSTIYF. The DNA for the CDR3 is TGTGCCAGCAGTCAGGGGCGAAAGAGCACCATATATTTT.

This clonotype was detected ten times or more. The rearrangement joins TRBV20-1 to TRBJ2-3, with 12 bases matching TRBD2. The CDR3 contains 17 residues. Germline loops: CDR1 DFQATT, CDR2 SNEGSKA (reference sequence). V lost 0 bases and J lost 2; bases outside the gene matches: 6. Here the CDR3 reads CSARDSRLAGVTDTQYF. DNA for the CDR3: TGCAGTGCTAGAGATTCTCGACTAGCGGGGGTCACAGATACGCAGTATTTT.

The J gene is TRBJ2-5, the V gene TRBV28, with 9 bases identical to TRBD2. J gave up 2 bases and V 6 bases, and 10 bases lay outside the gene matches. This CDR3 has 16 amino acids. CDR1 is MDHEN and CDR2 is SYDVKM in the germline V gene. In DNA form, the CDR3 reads TGTGCCAGCAGCCTATTGAGGGCGGGGGGGCAAGAGACCCAGTACTTC. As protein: CASSLLRAGGQETQYF.

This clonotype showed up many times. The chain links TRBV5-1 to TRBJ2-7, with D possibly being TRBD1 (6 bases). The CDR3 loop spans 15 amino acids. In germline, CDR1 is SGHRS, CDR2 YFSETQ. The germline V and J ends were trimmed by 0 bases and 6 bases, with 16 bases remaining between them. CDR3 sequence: CASSLGGGVSLEQYF. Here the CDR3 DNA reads TGCGCCAGCAGCTTGGGTGGGGGCGTCTCCCTCGAGCAGTACTTC.

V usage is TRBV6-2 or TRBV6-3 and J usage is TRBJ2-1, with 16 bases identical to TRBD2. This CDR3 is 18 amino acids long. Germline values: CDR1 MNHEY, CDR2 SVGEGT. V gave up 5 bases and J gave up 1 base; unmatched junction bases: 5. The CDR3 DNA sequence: TGTGCCAGCAGTGGGACTAGCGGGAGGGCCTTTTCCTACAATGAGCAGTTCTTC. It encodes CASSGTSGRAFSYNEQFF.

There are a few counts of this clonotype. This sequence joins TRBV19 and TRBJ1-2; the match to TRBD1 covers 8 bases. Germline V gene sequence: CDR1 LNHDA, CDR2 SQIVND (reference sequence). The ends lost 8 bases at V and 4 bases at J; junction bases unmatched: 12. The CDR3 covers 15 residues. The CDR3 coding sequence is TGTGCCAGTGATCTCAGTTCAGGGGGCGGCTATGGCTACACCTTC. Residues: CASDLSSGGGYGYTF. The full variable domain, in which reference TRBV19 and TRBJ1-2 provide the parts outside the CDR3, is DGGITQSPKYLFRKEGQNVTLSCEQNLNHDAMYWYRQDPGQGLRLIYYSQIVNDFQKGDIAEGYSVSREKKESFPLTVTSAQKNPTAFYLCASDLSSGGGYGYTFGSGTRLTVV.

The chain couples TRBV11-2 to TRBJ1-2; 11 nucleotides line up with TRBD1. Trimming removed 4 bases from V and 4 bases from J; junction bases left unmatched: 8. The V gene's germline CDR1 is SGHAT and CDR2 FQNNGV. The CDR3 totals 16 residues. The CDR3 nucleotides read TGTGCCAGCAGCTCTCCGGGACAGGGGGGGGGCTATGGCTACACCTTC. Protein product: CASSSPGQGGGYGYTF. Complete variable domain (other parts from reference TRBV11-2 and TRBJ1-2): EAGVAQSPRYKIIEKRQSVAFWCNPISGHATLYWYQQILGQGPKLLIQFQNNGVVDDSQLPKDRFSAERLKGVDSTLKIQPAKLEDSAVYLCASSSPGQGGGYGYTFGSGTRLTVV.

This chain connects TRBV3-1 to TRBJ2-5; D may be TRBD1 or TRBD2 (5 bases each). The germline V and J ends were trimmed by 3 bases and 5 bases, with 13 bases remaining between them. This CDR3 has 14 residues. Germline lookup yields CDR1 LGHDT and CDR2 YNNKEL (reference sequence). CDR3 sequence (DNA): TGTGCCAGCAGCCATCTCGGGGCCCGGGAGACCCAGTACTTC. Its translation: CASSHLGARETQYF.

The CDR3 DNA reads as TGTGCCAGCACCAACGGGTTTCGGGGCGGGACTCACACAGATACGCAGTATTTT. As protein: CASTNGFRGGTHTDTQYF. The rearrangement links TRBV6-1 to TRBJ2-3; D is possibly TRBD2 (6 bases). The germline V gene has CDR1 MNHNS and CDR2 SASEGT. The CDR3 has 18 residues. The V and J ends lost 7 bases and 2 bases respectively, with 25 bases between them.